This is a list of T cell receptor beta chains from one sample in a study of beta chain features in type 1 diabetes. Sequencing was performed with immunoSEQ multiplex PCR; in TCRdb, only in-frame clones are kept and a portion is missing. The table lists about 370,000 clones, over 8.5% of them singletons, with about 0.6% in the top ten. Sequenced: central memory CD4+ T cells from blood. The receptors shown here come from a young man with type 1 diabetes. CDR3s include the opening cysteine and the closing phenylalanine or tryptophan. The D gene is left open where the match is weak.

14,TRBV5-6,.,CASSLDRTNYGYTF
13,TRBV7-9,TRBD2,CASSLAGTGELFF
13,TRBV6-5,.,CASSSGPYNEQFF
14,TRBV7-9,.,CASSLEQAYNEQFF
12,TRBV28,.,CASSLSRYEQFF
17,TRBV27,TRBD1,CASSLTGGGTVNTEAFF
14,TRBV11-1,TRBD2,CASSLGLASSEQYF
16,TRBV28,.,CASSPPGTRVIGGYTF
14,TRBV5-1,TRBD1,CASSSGQGAHEQYF
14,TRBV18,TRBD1,CASSTGTGDTEAFF
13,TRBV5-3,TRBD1,CARSLWTGRTQYF
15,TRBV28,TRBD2,CASSLASGNYNEQFF
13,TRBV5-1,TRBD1,CASSRDSQETQYF
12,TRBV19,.,CASGMPGYEQYF
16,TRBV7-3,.,CASSPGGVSSYNEQFF
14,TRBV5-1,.,CASSLGGNTGELFF
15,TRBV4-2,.,CASSQVTAESGVQFF
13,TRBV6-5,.,CASSARQDETQYF
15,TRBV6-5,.,CASSYLAAGDQPQHF
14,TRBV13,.,CASSLDARADTQYF
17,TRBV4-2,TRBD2,CASSQDGLAGSYNEQFF
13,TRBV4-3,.,CASSWSGIGELFF
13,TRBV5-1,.,CASSFALTDTQYF
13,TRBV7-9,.,CASSLPGQRKLFF
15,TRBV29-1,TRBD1,CSVFYPGQGSPEAFF
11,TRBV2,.,CASRGVRTQYF
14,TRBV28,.,CASSLSLGGNIQYF
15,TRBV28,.,CASIQGGGGTDTQYF
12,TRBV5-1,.,CASTRSGNEQYF
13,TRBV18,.,CASSPGGNYGYTF
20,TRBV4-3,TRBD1,CASSRTQGVALSSAKNIQYF
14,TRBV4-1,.,CASSQVGGNTEAFF
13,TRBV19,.,CASSIDGSTREVF
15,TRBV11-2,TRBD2,CASSSIAGEGNTQYF
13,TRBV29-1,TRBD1,CSVDPGQGYEQYF
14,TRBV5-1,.,CASALDGSGNTIYF
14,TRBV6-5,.,CASSPYPGANVLTF
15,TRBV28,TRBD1,CASSPGTGSNQPQHF
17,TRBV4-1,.,CASSPRGGGITYNEQFF
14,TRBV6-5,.,CASSDKADTGELFF